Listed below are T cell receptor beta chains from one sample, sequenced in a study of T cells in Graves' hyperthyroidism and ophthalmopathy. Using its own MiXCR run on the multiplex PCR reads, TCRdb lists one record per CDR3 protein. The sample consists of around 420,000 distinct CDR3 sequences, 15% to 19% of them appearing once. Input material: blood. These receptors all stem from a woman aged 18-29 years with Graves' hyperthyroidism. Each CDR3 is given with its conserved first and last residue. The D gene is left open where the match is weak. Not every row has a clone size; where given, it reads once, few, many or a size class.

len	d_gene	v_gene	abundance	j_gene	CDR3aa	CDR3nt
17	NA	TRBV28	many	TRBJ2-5	CASSFLALRGTQETQYF	TGTGCCAGCAGTTTCCTGGCGTTACGGGGGACCCAAGAGACCCAGTACTTC
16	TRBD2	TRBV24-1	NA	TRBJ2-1	CATSDTASGRGAEQFF	TGTGCCACCAGTGATACCGCTAGCGGGAGGGGTGCTGAGCAGTTCTTC
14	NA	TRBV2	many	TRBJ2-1	CASSEDVGGGEQFF	TGTGCCAGCAGTGAAGATGTCGGGGGCGGTGAGCAGTTCTTC
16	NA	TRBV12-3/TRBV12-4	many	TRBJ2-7	CASSSWGVRSNHEQYF	TGTGCCAGCAGTTCTTGGGGCGTCAGGTCGAATCACGAGCAGTACTTC
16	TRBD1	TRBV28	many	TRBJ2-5	CASTQGALRLGETQYF	TGTGCCAGCACACAGGGGGCGCTGAGATTAGGAGAGACCCAGTACTTC
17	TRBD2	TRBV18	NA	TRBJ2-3	CASSPIPSGRATDTQYF	TGTGCCAGCTCACCGATACCGAGCGGGAGGGCCACAGATACGCAGTATTTT
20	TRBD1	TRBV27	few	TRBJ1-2	CASSLKRRTPGTANNYGYTF	TGTGCCAGCAGTTTAAAAAGGAGGACCCCCGGGACAGCGAATAACTATGGCTACACCTTC
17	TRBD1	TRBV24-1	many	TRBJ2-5	CATSDPTGGLSQETQYF	TGTGCCACCAGTGACCCCACAGGGGGCCTCTCCCAAGAGACCCAGTACTTC
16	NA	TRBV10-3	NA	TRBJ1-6	CAISESSWELNSPLHF	TGTGCCATCAGTGAGTCTTCTTGGGAATTGAATTCACCCCTCCACTTT
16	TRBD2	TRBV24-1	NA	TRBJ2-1	CATSDPRLAGVNEQFF	TGTGCCACCAGTGACCCCCGACTAGCGGGAGTCAATGAGCAGTTCTTC
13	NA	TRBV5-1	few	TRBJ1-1	CASKPGLNTEAFF	TGCGCCAGCAAGCCTGGGCTGAACACTGAAGCTTTCTTT
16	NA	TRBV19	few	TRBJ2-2	CASTLLGGGNTGELFF	TGTGCCAGTACCCTACTAGGAGGTGGGAACACCGGGGAGCTGTTTTTT
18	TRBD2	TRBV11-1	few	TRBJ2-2	CASSLARWGRGDTGELFF	TGTGCCAGCAGCTTAGCCCGATGGGGGAGGGGAGACACCGGGGAGCTGTTTTTT
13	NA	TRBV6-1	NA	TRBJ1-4	CASRRTTNEKLFF	TGTGCCAGCAGGCGAACAACTAATGAAAAACTGTTTTTT
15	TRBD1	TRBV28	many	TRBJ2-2	CASSSRQGRTGELFF	TGTGCCAGCAGTTCCCGACAGGGGAGGACCGGGGAGCTGTTTTTT
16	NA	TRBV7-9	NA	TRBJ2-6	CASSLAEISGANVLTF	TGTGCCAGCAGCTTAGCCGAGATCTCTGGGGCCAACGTCCTGACTTTC
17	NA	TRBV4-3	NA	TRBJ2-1	CASSQGSPRLTYNEQFF	TGCGCCAGCAGCCAAGGCTCACCCAGGCTGACCTACAATGAGCAGTTCTTC
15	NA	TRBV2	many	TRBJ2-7	CASTAMGTASYEQYF	TGTGCCAGCACCGCAATGGGGACGGCCTCCTACGAGCAGTACTTC
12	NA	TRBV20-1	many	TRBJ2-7	CSGSRRGYEQYF	TGCAGTGGCAGCCGCAGGGGCTACGAGCAGTACTTC
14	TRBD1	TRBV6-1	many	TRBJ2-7	CASRKRTGDYEQYF	TGTGCCAGCAGAAAGAGGACAGGGGACTACGAGCAGTACTTC
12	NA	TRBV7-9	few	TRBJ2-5	CASSLPRQTQYF	TGTGCCAGCAGCTTACCCCGACAGACCCAGTACTTC
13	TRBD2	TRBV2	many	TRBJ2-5	CASRSGRGETQYF	TGTGCCAGCAGAAGCGGGAGAGGGGAGACCCAGTACTTC
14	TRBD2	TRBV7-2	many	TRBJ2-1	CASSLAAGANEQFF	TGTGCCAGCAGCTTAGCGGCGGGAGCAAATGAGCAGTTCTTC
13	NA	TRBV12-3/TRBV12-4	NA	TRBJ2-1	CTSSLGLLNEQFF	TGTACCAGCAGTTTAGGGCTATTGAATGAGCAGTTCTTC
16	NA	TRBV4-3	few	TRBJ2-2	CASSQEMGVRTGELFF	TGCGCCAGCAGCCAAGAGATGGGGGTTCGGACCGGGGAGCTGTTTTTT
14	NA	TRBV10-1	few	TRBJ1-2	CASSESGHPRGYTF	TGCGCCAGCAGTGAGTCAGGACATCCCAGAGGCTACACCTTC
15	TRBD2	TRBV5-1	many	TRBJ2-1	CASSFGTSGSYEQFF	TGCGCCAGCAGCTTTGGGACTAGCGGGAGTTATGAGCAGTTCTTC
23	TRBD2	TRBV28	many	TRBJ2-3	CASSTMGTSGILKGKSESDTQYF	TGTGCCAGCTCTACAATGGGGACTAGCGGGATTTTAAAGGGGAAGTCGGAGTCAGATACGCAGTATTTT
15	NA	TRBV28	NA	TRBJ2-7	CASSLTQGETYEQYF	TGTGCCAGCAGTTTAACCCAGGGCGAGACCTACGAGCAGTACTTC
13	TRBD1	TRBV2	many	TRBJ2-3	CASIDRGTDTQYF	TGTGCCAGCATCGACAGGGGCACAGATACGCAGTATTTT
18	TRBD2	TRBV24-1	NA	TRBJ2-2	CATSDPLAGGPESGELFF	TGTGCCACCAGTGATCCCCTAGCGGGAGGGCCAGAGTCCGGGGAGCTGTTTTTT
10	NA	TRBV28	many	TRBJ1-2	CASRGYGYTF	TGTGCCAGCAGGGGCTATGGCTACACCTTC
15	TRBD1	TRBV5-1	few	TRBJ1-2	CASSPLPGTGDGYTF	TGCGCCAGCAGCCCCCTCCCCGGGACAGGAGATGGCTACACCTTC
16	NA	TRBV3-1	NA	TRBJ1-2	CASSQDFRATNYGCTF	TGTGCCAGCAGCCAAGATTTTCGGGCAACTAACTATGGCTGCACCTTC
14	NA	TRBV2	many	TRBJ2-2	CASSPTGFTGELFF	TGTGCCAGCAGCCCTACAGGGTTCACCGGGGAGCTGTTTTTT
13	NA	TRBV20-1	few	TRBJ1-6	CSAIAQHNSPLHF	TGCAGTGCTATCGCGCAGCATAATTCACCCCTCCACTTT
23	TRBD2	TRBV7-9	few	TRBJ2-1	CASSRSSPSIAGGQVRYANEQFF	TGTGCCAGCAGCCGATCCTCTCCTTCTATAGCGGGGGGTCAGGTCCGGTACGCGAATGAGCAGTTCTTC
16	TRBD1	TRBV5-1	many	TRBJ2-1	CASSHSGGHNYNEQFF	TGCGCCAGCAGTCATTCAGGGGGACACAACTACAATGAGCAGTTCTTC
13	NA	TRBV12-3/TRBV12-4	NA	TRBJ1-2	CASRRRTVSGYTF	TGTGCCAGCAGGAGGAGGACAGTCTCTGGCTACACCTTC